There are many counts of the clone carrying this TCR beta chain. Its specificity is not known. This CDR3 region has 13 residues. CDR1 is MNHEY and CDR2 is SVGAGI in the germline V gene. With 5 bases removed from V and 4 bases from J, the gap between germline ends came to 11 bases. This record comes from a study of post-analysis software for immune sequencing data. TCR beta cDNA libraries included unique molecular identifiers. A population of roughly 0.9 to 11 million T cells gave rise to approximately 530,000 cDNA molecules. One entry per CDR3 protein results from TCRdb running MiXCR on the PCR reads. The top ten clones hold approximately 1.5% of a sample with 150,000 to 200,000 distinct CDR3 sequences, approximately 30% of them seen once. Study-wide results and limits: There were roughly five TRBV segments more frequent in patients than controls, and TRBV5-6, TRBV5-1 and TRBV20-1 were among them. Compared against controls, patients with multiple sclerosis displayed significantly lower normalized Chao1 diversity.

The source is a girl between 10 and 17 years old with multiple sclerosis. V is TRBV6-5 and J is TRBJ1-2; no reliable D call. The specimen was blood. The DNA of the CDR3 is TGTGCCAGCAGTCCCACTGCCCTCTATGGCTACACCTTC. This sequence encodes CASSPTALYGYTF.